This TCR beta chain was found in a study of monozygotic twins with cystic fibrosis (dated by TCRdb to the early 2020s). With regard to the full study: About 3.1 micrograms of fragmented DNA went through approximately 14 PCR cycles to produce barcoded libraries. TCR beta repertoires were compared within and between 16 monozygotic twin pairs with cystic fibrosis so that genetic influence on V and J gene usage could be assessed. Ten female and six male twin pairs, aged roughly 2.0 to 40 years (median about 9 years) and mostly children and adolescents, were included in the cohort. Twins were ranked among roughly 1,100 cohort participants for weight-for-height and FEVPerc (FEV1 disease centile) at the day of blood sampling. Data for three of the twin pairs had previously been reported in another context. The study at large found these results: Simpson clonality was generally low (median around 0.01), which suggests a naive-dominated repertoire, and clonality was higher in the most severely affected patients. In 13 of 16 pairs, V gene usage most closely resembled the co-twin's, and the same held for J usage in 8 of 16 pairs, a pattern suggesting genetic constraints. Nucleotide-identical clonotype sharing was significantly higher within monozygotic CF twin pairs than between unrelated CF individuals (P = 0.000026, Mann-Whitney). No association turned up between shared CDR3 numbers and age, concordance or disease severity, and the cohort was small.

TCR beta CDR3 regions were amplified by multiplex PCR with the immunoSEQ immune profiling system according to the manufacturer's instructions. Sequencing was performed on an Illumina NextSeq system. Regarding the original processing steps: Sequence data were processed on the immunoSEQ Analyzer platform, and clonality was computed as the square root of Simpson's index of productive rearrangements. V and J usage similarity was measured by Jensen-Shannon distance, and CDR3 generation probabilities were computed with OLGA. The researchers looked up shared CDR3 sequences in the immuneACCESS database (August 2020) and in VDJdb (December 2020). TCRdb re-hosts the immuneACCESS table, in-frame sequences only. Its copies lack some clones; in the studies checked, an unresolved V gene accounts for under half of them, and the cause for the rest is not known. The V and J calls and clone size were taken over from that table, and D and trimming were inferred from the DNA. Counted in this sample were some 14,000 clones; around 89% of them appeared once. The top ten clones comprise approximately 0.7% of the sample.

The twin pairs came from the European Cystic Fibrosis Twin and Sibling Study Cohort, a cohort that recruited patients from roughly 160 CF clinics across 14 European countries. Zygosity and CFTR genotype were verified in-house, and zygosity was tested by multiplex PCR of nine short tandem repeat loci. Each twin gave a peripheral blood sample, and clinical parameters were documented on that same day of blood sampling. Genomic DNA was isolated from peripheral blood cells with phenol/chloroform and kept in TE buffer at 4 degrees C. Points on this clone: Its antigen specificity is not known. Base qualities are not recorded, but no much larger clone differs from it by a single base.

CDR1 is given as SEHNR and CDR2 as FQNEAQ, both from the germline V gene (reference sequence). V and J are truncated by 1 base and 11 bases respectively, leaving an intervening sequence of 17 bases. From its cysteine to its phenylalanine, the CDR3 spans 14 amino acids. Of all the DNA, just the CDR3 is kept, 42 bases in frame from base 1. Recombination connected TRBV7-9 to TRBJ1-1, with no confident D gene call. The sequence was obtained from a boy younger than 18 with cystic fibrosis. The sample was blood. The CDR3 loop reads CASSLGRQASRAFF. The DNA sequence is given as TGTGCCAGCAGCTTAGGTAGGCAGGCCTCGAGGGCTTTCTTT.